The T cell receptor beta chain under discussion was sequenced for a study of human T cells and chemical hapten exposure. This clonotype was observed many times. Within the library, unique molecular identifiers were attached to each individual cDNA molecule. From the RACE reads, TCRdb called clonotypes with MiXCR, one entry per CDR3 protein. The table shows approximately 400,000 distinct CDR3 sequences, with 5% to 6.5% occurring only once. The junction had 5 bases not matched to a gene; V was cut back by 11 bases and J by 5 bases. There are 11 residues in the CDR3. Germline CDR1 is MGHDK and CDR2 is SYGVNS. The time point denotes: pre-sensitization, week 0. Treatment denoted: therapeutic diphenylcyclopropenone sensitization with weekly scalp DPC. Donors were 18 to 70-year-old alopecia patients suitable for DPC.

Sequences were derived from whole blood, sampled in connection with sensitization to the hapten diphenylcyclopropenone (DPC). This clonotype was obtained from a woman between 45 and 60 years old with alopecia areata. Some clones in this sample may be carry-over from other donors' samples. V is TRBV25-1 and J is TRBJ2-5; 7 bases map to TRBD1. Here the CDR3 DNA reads TGTGCCTCGACAGGGATGGAGACCCAGTACTTC. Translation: CASTGMETQYF.